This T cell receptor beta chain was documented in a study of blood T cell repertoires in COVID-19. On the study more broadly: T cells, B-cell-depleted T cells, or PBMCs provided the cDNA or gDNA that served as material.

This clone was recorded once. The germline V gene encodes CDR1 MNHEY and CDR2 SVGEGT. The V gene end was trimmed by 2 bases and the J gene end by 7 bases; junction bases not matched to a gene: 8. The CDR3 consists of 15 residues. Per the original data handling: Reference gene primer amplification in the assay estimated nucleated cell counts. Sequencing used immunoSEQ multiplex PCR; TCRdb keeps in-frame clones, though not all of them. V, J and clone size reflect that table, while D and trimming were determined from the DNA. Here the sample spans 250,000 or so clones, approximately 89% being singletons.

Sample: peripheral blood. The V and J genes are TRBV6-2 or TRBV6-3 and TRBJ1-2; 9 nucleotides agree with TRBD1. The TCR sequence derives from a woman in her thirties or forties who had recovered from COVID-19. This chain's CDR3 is CASSYIEGTGSGYTF. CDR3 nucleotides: TGTGCCAGCAGTTACATCGAAGGGACAGGGAGTGGCTACACCTTC.